This T cell receptor beta chain was captured in a study of T cell responses to AZD1222 COVID-19 vaccine. Comment on this clone: The antigen remains undetermined.

General study results and limits: As reported, nearly half of all spike-specific TCRs target variant regions that are unmutated.

Libraries were prepared by immunoSEQ multiplex PCR; TCRdb keeps only in-frame clonotypes and omits some of them. The sample shows about 100,000 clones, 87% of them seen only once. There are 15 residues in the CDR3. Germline CDR1 is LGHDT and CDR2 is YNNKEL (reference sequence). The V and J ends lost 4 bases and 4 bases respectively, with 16 bases between them. This TCR was recovered from an adult in good health. Sequenced here: peripheral blood, sampled on day 0 of AZD1222 vaccination. V usage is TRBV3-1 (or the pseudogene TRBV3-2) and J usage is TRBJ1-2; D is perhaps TRBD1 (5 bases). The CDR3 DNA sequence: TGTGCCAGCAGCCGAGGGGTAGGGGAAGCCTATGGCTACACCTTC. This sequence encodes CASSRGVGEAYGYTF.